A selection of T cell receptor beta chains follows, all from one sample in a study of shared clonotypes between healthy human individuals. Using immunoSEQ multiplex PCR, the repertoire was profiled, and TCRdb retains in-frame clones only, with some absent. The repertoire holds about 700,000 clones, with about 91% as singletons. Sequenced: naive CD8+ T cells sorted from blood. These receptors all stem from a man aged 30-40 years in good health. The CDR3 runs from the conserved cysteine through the conserved F or W. A D gene is named only where the DNA matches it firmly. The listing skips clone size in some rows; elsewhere it reads once, few, many or a size class.

once,TRBV10-1,.,TRBJ2-2,CATQLTYTGELFF,TGCGCGACGCAGCTAACCTACACCGGGGAGCTGTTTTTT
.,TRBV5-6,.,TRBJ1-5,CASSLSGLDQPQHF,TGTGCCAGCAGCTTGTCAGGGTTGGATCAGCCCCAGCATTTT
.,TRBV2,.,TRBJ1-1,CASSDRGPGYNTEAFF,TGTGCCAGCAGTGATAGGGGCCCAGGTTATAACACTGAAGCTTTCTTT
.,TRBV18,.,TRBJ2-5,CASSPPRSEETQYF,TGTGCCAGCTCACCACCCAGGTCCGAAGAGACCCAGTACTTC
.,TRBV27,.,TRBJ1-2,CASSSTDRFHGYTF,TGTGCCAGCAGTTCCACCGACAGGTTTCATGGCTACACCTTC
.,TRBV2,.,TRBJ2-7,CASSDIRQGRDEQYF,TGTGCCAGCAGTGATATTCGGCAGGGGAGGGACGAGCAGTACTTC
.,TRBV19,.,TRBJ1-5,CASTLTGLGQPQHF,TGTGCCAGTACCCTTACAGGGTTAGGGCAGCCCCAGCATTTT
.,TRBV11-2,TRBD1,TRBJ1-4,CASSFTGGATNEKLFF,TGTGCCAGCAGCTTCACAGGGGGCGCGACTAATGAAAAACTGTTTTTT
.,TRBV29-1,TRBD2,TRBJ2-5,CSVFGGSQETQYF,TGCAGCGTTTTCGGGGGGTCCCAAGAGACCCAGTACTTC
.,TRBV4-1,TRBD1,TRBJ2-3,CASSQVGTGDIGAQYF,TGCGCCAGCAGCCAAGTCGGGACAGGCGATATTGGTGCGCAGTATTTT
.,TRBV7-5,.,TRBJ1-1,CASSLYSSDTEAFF,TGTGCCAGCAGCTTATATAGTAGCGACACTGAAGCTTTCTTT
.,TRBV20-1,.,TRBJ2-3,CSGSEDTQYF,TGCAGCGGATCGGAAGATACGCAGTATTTT
.,TRBV27,TRBD1,TRBJ2-7,CASSERDRVTYEQYF,TGTGCCAGCAGTGAAAGGGACAGGGTAACCTACGAGCAGTACTTC
.,TRBV28,.,TRBJ1-2,CASSLIGRWGYTF,TGTGCCAGCAGTTTAATAGGGCGTTGGGGCTACACCTTC
once,TRBV6-5,TRBD1,TRBJ1-2,CASSYSDRAFYGYTF,TGTGCCAGCAGTTACTCGGACAGGGCCTTCTATGGCTACACCTTC
.,TRBV6-6,.,TRBJ1-1,CASSYPNTEAFF,TGTGCCAGCAGTTATCCGAACACTGAAGCTTTCTTT
.,TRBV6-1,.,TRBJ2-7,CASSVGELSYEQYF,TGTGCCAGCAGTGTAGGTGAGCTCTCCTACGAGCAGTACTTC
.,TRBV11-2,TRBD1,TRBJ2-5,CASSQWDSPTQYF,TGTGCCAGCAGCCAATGGGACAGCCCGACCCAGTACTTC
.,TRBV7-3,.,TRBJ2-1,CASSQGHEQFF,TGTGCCAGCAGCCAGGGCCATGAGCAGTTCTTC
.,TRBV28,.,TRBJ1-5,CASSQTDSNQPQHF,TGTGCCAGCAGCCAAACAGATAGCAATCAGCCCCAGCATTTT
once,TRBV27,TRBD2,TRBJ2-7,CASRGGSYEQYF,TGTGCCAGCCGCGGGGGGTCCTACGAGCAGTACTTC
.,TRBV7-9,.,TRBJ1-4,CASSLSPDGELFF,TGTGCCAGCAGCTTATCCCCCGACGGTGAACTGTTTTTT
.,TRBV28,.,TRBJ2-3,CASSFLHLGTDTQYF,TGTGCCAGCAGTTTTCTCCACTTAGGCACAGATACGCAGTATTTT
.,TRBV4-3,TRBD1,TRBJ1-2,CASSQEWGTGADYGYTF,TGCGCCAGCAGCCAAGAGTGGGGGACAGGGGCGGACTATGGCTACACCTTC
.,TRBV13,.,TRBJ1-3,CASSLPGNTIYF,TGTGCCAGCAGCTTACCGGGAAACACCATATATTTT
.,TRBV27,TRBD2,TRBJ2-1,CASNQGGRAINEQFF,TGTGCCAGCAATCAAGGCGGGAGGGCGATCAATGAGCAGTTCTTC
.,TRBV27,TRBD1,TRBJ1-2,CASSWSGTGGGYTF,TGTGCCAGCAGTTGGAGTGGGACAGGAGGTGGCTACACCTTC
.,TRBV5-6,.,TRBJ2-1,CASSFKAIARYNEQFF,TGTGCCAGCAGCTTTAAAGCAATAGCTAGATACAATGAGCAGTTCTTC
.,TRBV2,TRBD1,TRBJ2-1,CASSETGQGSYNEQFF,TGTGCCAGCAGTGAAACCGGACAGGGCTCCTACAATGAGCAGTTCTTC
.,TRBV12-5,.,TRBJ2-5,CASGTGPRETQYF,TGTGCTAGTGGCACAGGTCCCCGAGAGACCCAGTACTTC
few,TRBV1,.,TRBJ2-7,CTSSQVGYEQYF,TGCACCAGCAGCCAAGTGGGGTACGAGCAGTACTTC